This TCR beta chain was recorded in a study of cytomegalovirus exposure and HLA in healthy donors. The CDR3 length is 17 residues. Germline CDR1 and CDR2: SGHDN and FVKESK. Trimming removed 0 bases from V and 1 base from J; junction bases left unmatched: 3. Researchers ran the PCR with 60 Vbeta and 13 Jbeta primers. TCRdb's copy holds only in-frame clones and misses some; the assay was immunoSEQ multiplex PCR. In the table there are about 110,000 clones, approximately 80% of which are singletons. V and J are TRBV14 and TRBJ2-2; 9 nucleotides line up with TRBD1. The sequencing sample was made of PBMCs. The source of this sequence is a man aged 25 to 45 in good health and CMV-seropositive. Written as DNA, the CDR3 is TGTGCCAGCAGCCAAGATACGGGACAGGGGAACACCGGGGAGCTGTTTTTT. Amino acid sequence: CASSQDTGQGNTGELFF.